The TCR beta chain described here comes from a study of identical twins. Overall study results and limits: Insertions ran lower in abundant cord blood beta clonotypes, though not in memory repertoires. Invariant cells of the MAIT and iNKT types might have partly distorted the zero-insertion analyses.

The ends were cut back, 5 bases at V and 2 bases at J, with 21 bases in the middle. CDR3 length: 18 residues. Germline V gene lookup returns CDR1 SGHAT and CDR2 FQNNGV. TCRdb itself ran the 5' RACE reads through MiXCR, one entry per CDR3 protein. The sample comprises about 480,000 distinct CDR3 sequences, 11% to 15% of which are singletons, and 0.5% to 0.65% rests with the top ten. This clonotype turned up a few times. Antigen: not known. Among all donors, each was a healthy Caucasian. This sample was also put to use in a study of yellow fever vaccine responses in identical twins. That work states: Twins reportedly had a vaccine T cell response that seemed partly convergent, partly personalized.

The material sequenced was CD4+ T cells sorted from blood. The clonotype was recovered from a woman younger than 35 in good health. The chain joins TRBV11-2 to TRBJ2-2, with TRBD2 as a possible D gene (5 bases). The CDR3 coding sequence is TGTGCCAGCAGCCGATTCGGGATCGGGCGGGCCAACACCGGGGAGCTGTTTTTT. Protein sequence: CASSRFGIGRANTGELFF. Looking up the rest from reference TRBV11-2 and TRBJ2-2 gives the full variable domain: EAGVAQSPRYKIIEKRQSVAFWCNPISGHATLYWYQQILGQGPKLLIQFQNNGVVDDSQLPKDRFSAERLKGVDSTLKIQPAKLEDSAVYLCASSRFGIGRANTGELFFGEGSRLTVL.